This T cell receptor (beta chain) was identified in a study of identical twins. This clonotype was detected only a few times. V dropped 6 bases and J dropped 6 bases, with 14 bases sitting between them. The CDR3 has 13 residues. Germline V gene lookup returns CDR1 SNHLY and CDR2 FYNNEI. Using its own MiXCR run on the 5' RACE reads, TCRdb lists one record per CDR3 protein. The table has about 470,000 distinct CDR3 sequences, 24% seen once. This sample was shared with a second study, whose subject was T cells expressing NK-cell markers.

This chain joins TRBV2 and TRBJ1-1; D may be TRBD1 (6 bases). Material: CD4+ T cells sorted from blood. The sequence was obtained from a woman aged 18-29 years in good health. CDR3 sequence: CASRKTGLAEAFF. In DNA, the CDR3 is TGTGCCAGCAGGAAAACAGGGCTCGCTGAAGCTTTCTTT.